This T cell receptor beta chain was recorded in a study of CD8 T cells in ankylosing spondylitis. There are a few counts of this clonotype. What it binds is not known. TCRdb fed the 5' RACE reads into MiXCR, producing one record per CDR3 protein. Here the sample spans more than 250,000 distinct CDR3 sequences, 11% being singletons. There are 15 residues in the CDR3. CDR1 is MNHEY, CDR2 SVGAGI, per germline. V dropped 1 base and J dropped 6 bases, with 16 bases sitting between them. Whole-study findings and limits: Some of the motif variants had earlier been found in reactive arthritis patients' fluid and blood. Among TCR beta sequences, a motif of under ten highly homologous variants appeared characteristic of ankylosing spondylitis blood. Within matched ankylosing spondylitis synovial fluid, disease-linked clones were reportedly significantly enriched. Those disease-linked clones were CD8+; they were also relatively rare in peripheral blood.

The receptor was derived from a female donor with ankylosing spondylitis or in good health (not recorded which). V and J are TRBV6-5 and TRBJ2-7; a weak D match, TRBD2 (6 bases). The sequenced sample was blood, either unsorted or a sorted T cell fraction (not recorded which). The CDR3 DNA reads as TGTGCCAGCAGTTACTTTCGCGGGGACCTACGCGAGCAGTACTTC. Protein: CASSYFRGDLREQYF.